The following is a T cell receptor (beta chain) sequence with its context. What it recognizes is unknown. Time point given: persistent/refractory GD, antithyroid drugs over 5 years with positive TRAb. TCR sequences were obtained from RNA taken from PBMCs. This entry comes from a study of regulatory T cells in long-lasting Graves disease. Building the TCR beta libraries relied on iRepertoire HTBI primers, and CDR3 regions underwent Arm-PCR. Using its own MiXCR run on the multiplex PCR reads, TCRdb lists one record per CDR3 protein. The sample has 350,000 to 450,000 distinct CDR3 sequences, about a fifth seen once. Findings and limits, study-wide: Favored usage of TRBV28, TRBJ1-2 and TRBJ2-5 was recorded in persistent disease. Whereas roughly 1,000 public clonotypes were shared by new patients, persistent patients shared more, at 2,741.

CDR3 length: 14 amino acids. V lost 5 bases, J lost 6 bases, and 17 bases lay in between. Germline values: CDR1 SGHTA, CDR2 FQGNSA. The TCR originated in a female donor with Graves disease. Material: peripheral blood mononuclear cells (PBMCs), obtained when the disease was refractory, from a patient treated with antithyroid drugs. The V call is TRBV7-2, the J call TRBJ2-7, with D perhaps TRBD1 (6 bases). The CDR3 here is CASSPLVDSCEQYF. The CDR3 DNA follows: TGTGCCAGCAGCCCGCTGGTGGACAGCTGCGAGCAGTACTTC. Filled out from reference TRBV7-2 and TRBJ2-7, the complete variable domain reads GAGVSQSPSNKVTEKGKDVELRCDPISGHTALYWYRQSLGQGLEFLIYFQGNSAPDKSGLPSDRFSAERTGGSVSTLTIQRTQQEDSAVYLCASSPLVDSCEQYFGPGTRLTVT.